The 8 T cell receptor beta chains presented below share a single source sample, sequenced in a study of CD8+ T cells in alopecia areata. Treatment specified: oral pan-JAK inhibitor, 5-10 mg twice daily. Investigators isolated RNA and reverse transcribed it into cDNA to act as the sequencing template. Here immunoSEQ multiplex PCR was the method, and the copy in TCRdb shows in-frame clones only, minus some. The sample lists fewer than 250,000 clones, more than 55% occurring once. Sequenced material: CD4+ T cells sorted from blood, taken at week 4, from a patient treated with tofacitinib. The receptors derive from a human donor with alopecia areata.

This clone showed up just a few times. This chain links TRBV29-1 with TRBJ2-2, with 14 bases lining up with TRBD2. V gave up 4 bases and J gave up 1 base; unmatched junction bases: 5. Germline-derived CDR1 and CDR2 are SQVTM and ANQGSEA. The length of the CDR3 is 17 residues. CDR3 sequence: CSVVQGLAGVNTGELFF. As DNA, the CDR3 is TGCAGCGTTGTCCAGGGACTAGCGGGGGTGAACACCGGGGAGCTGTTTTTT.

The rearrangement uses TRBV11-1 and TRBJ2-2, with D hard to call. The CDR3 spans 14 residues. The V gene lost 2 bases and the J gene lost 1 base, with 5 bases spanning the gap. Per the germline V gene, CDR1 is SGHAT and CDR2 is FQDESV (reference sequence). The CDR3 spells CASSLNQNTGELFF. DNA for the CDR3: TGTGCCAGCAGCTTAAACCAGAACACCGGGGAGCTGTTTTTT.

This chain joins TRBV5-1 and TRBJ2-1, with 7 bases that match TRBD1. The junction had 2 bases not matched to a gene; V was cut back by 0 bases and J by 2 bases. Germline V gene sequence: CDR1 SGHRS, CDR2 YFSETQ. The CDR3 spans 15 residues. The chain's CDR3 is CASSLEGAPYNEQFF. In nucleotides, the CDR3 is TGCGCCAGCAGCTTGGAGGGGGCTCCCTACAATGAGCAGTTCTTC.

This clone appeared a few times. The chain uses TRBV29-1 and TRBJ2-5; D gene unclear. Deletions cut 4 bases from V and 2 bases from J, with 8 bases between. Germline lookup yields CDR1 SQVTM and CDR2 ANQGSEA. The CDR3 sequence is 12 residues long. The CDR3 protein is CSVGRKQETQYF. The CDR3 nucleotides are TGCAGCGTTGGGCGGAAACAAGAGACCCAGTACTTC.

The sample holds a few counts of this clone. V and J are TRBV2 and TRBJ2-5, with 12 bases identical to TRBD2. Germline CDR1 reads SNHLY; CDR2 reads FYNNEI. The ends lost 5 bases at V and 5 bases at J; junction bases unmatched: 9. This CDR3 has 16 residues. The CDR3 sequence is CASSPRGLAGLETQYF. For the CDR3, the DNA is TGTGCCAGCAGTCCTCGAGGACTAGCGGGACTGGAGACCCAGTACTTC.

This clone was seen once. The chain joins TRBV5-1 to TRBJ2-7, with a possible D match to TRBD2 (5 bases). In germline, CDR1 is SGHRS, CDR2 YFSETQ. Trimming stripped 2 bases from V and 1 base from J, with 13 bases between. The length of the CDR3 is 15 residues. The CDR3 loop reads CASSFEGPGSYEQYF. CDR3 in DNA: TGCGCCAGCAGCTTTGAAGGTCCGGGGTCCTACGAGCAGTACTTC.

CDR3 in amino acids: CSVAKRGRGLTGNTIYF. The CDR3 DNA reads TGCAGCGTTGCTAAAAGGGGCAGGGGGCTTACTGGAAACACCATATATTTT. The rearrangement uses TRBV29-1 and TRBJ1-3; 8 bases line up with TRBD1. V lost 4 bases to trimming and J lost 2 bases; unmatched junction nucleotides: 13. CDR1 SQVTM and CDR2 ANQGSEA come from the germline V gene. The CDR3 consists of 17 residues.

This chain uses TRBV10-3 with TRBJ1-2; maybe TRBD1 (6 bases). Trimming removed 3 bases at V and 8 bases at J, with 10 bases between. The CDR3 has 12 amino acids. The germline V gene has CDR1 ENHRY and CDR2 SYGVKD. CDR3 protein: CAISDRGDGYTF. CDR3 in DNA: TGTGCCATCAGTGATAGGGGGGACGGCTACACCTTC.